This T cell receptor beta chain was sequenced during a study of beta chain features in type 1 diabetes. Every isolated RNA sample was fully reverse transcribed, so sequencing captured expressed TCRB transcripts. The table came from immunoSEQ multiplex PCR; TCRdb's copy has only in-frame clones and leaves some out. The sample includes hundreds of thousands of clones, around 16% of them seen just once. Note on this clone: What it binds is not known.

Staining for CD45RO/CCR7/CD25/CD127/CD95/CD27 allowed sorting of CD4+ naive, central memory, regulatory and stem cell-like memory cells. Findings and caveats of the study: Across all four CD4+ subsets, people with type 1 diabetes showed modestly shorter TCRB CDR3s. TCRB repertoires of naive, central memory and Treg cells appeared more similar among patients than among healthy donors.

This clonotype was sampled from a man aged 18 to 29 with type 1 diabetes. Input material: naive CD4+ T cells from blood.

In nucleotides, the CDR3 is TGTGCTAGTGCCAGAACAGGGAACTATGGCTACACCTTC. Its protein product is CASARTGNYGYTF. The chain has TRBV12-5 and TRBJ1-2; tentative D call: TRBD1 (6 bases). Germline lookup yields CDR1 LGHNT and CDR2 FRNRAP. This CDR3 has 13 amino acids. The V end was cut by 7 bases, the J end by 2 bases, with 11 bases between.